This entry describes one T cell receptor (beta chain). The antigen is undetermined. This entry belongs to a study of OX40 agonist ivuxolimab in advanced cancers. Study information: Given to patients was ivuxolimab, an agonistic anti-OX40 (CD134) antibody. Among those treated, three patients had partial responses, one with hepatocellular carcinoma and two with cutaneous melanoma.

V lost 3 bases and J 3 bases, leaving 8 bases between the germline ends. The CDR3 covers 13 residues. CDR1 LNHDA and CDR2 SQIVND come from the germline V gene (reference sequence). The assay was immunoSEQ multiplex PCR, and TCRdb's table has in-frame clones only and misses some. Of about 68,000 clones listed, roughly 84% are singletons. Study-wide points: CD4+ and CD8+ T cells in blood underwent clonal expansion by week 6 at 0.1 to 3.0 mg/kg.

The source was CD4+ or CD8+ T cells sorted from blood, collected in a trial of the OX40 agonist ivuxolimab. The rearrangement uses TRBV19 and TRBJ2-5; D might be TRBD1 or TRBD2, each matching 5 bases. The origin of this receptor is an adult with an advanced solid tumor such as melanoma, head and neck, liver or kidney cancer. Here the CDR3 DNA reads TGTGCCAGTAGTATCGGGACCAAAGAGACCCAGTACTTC. This translates into CASSIGTKETQYF.